Shown below are 17 T cell receptor beta chains from a single sample sequenced in a study of naive and memory T cell subsets. Both TRBC1 and TRBC2 were covered by a beta constant-region primer of two equimolar oligonucleotides. Ligated cDNA was amplified by four rounds of PCR with nested alpha and beta constant-region primers and SP2. TCRdb re-derived calls from the UMI-ligation and nested PCR reads in MiXCR, one entry per CDR3 protein. Among about 120,000 distinct CDR3 sequences listed, 36% were seen once. Material for sequencing was central memory CD4+ T cells from blood. All receptors derive from a human donor in good health.

The chain employs TRBV20-1 and TRBJ1-1; D is ambiguous. V was cut by 0 bases and J by 5 bases, with 16 bases left in between. Germline values: CDR1 DFQATT, CDR2 SNEGSKA (reference sequence). This CDR3 is built from 15 residues. The CDR3 spells CSARESRTPVTEAFF. CDR3 nucleotide sequence: TGCAGTGCTAGAGAGTCTCGAACCCCCGTGACTGAAGCTTTCTTT.

The CDR3 DNA is TGTGCCAGCTCAGGGGACATGTACACTGAAGCTTTCTTT. Protein sequence: CASSGDMYTEAFF. The V and J genes are TRBV18 and TRBJ1-1; possibly TRBD1 for D (6 bases). Trimming removed 5 bases from V and 3 bases from J, with 10 bases in between. This CDR3 region has 13 residues. Germline V CDR1 and CDR2: KGHSH, LQKENI. Supplemented by reference TRBV18 and TRBJ1-1, the full variable domain reads NAGVMQNPRHLVRRRGQEARLRCSPMKGHSHVYWYRQLPEEGLKFMVYLQKENIIDESGMPKERFSAEFPKEGPSILRIQQVVRGDSAAYFCASSGDMYTEAFFGQGTRLTVV.

At least ten counts were recorded for this clonotype. This chain joins TRBV7-8 and TRBJ1-1; D unclear. Germline CDR1 and CDR2: SGHVS and FQNEAQ. V was clipped by 3 bases and J by 0 bases, with 17 bases between them. This CDR3 spans 17 amino acids. CDR3 protein: CASSFFKWASMNTEAFF. DNA of the CDR3: TGTGCCAGCAGCTTTTTCAAGTGGGCCTCGATGAACACTGAAGCTTTCTTT.

This clonotype was found once. The chain joins TRBV28 to TRBJ1-2; unclear D gene. V lost 1 base to trimming and J lost 6 bases, with 9 bases between them. This CDR3 has 13 amino acids. Germline V gives CDR1 MDHEN, CDR2 SYDVKM. DNA for the CDR3: TGTGCCAGCAGTTTATCAAAATGGGATGGCTACACCTTC. Amino acid sequence: CASSLSKWDGYTF.

This chain links TRBV27 with TRBJ1-4; unclear D gene. This CDR3 is built from 13 residues. CDR1 MNHEY and CDR2 SMNVEV come from the germline V gene (reference sequence). Deletions cut 6 bases from V and 8 bases from J, with 13 bases between. The CDR3 here is CASSWRSQEKLFF. CDR3 sequence (DNA): TGTGCCAGCAGCTGGAGGAGCCAGGAAAAACTGTTTTTT.

In its sample, this clonotype was seen a few times. V is TRBV7-9 and J is TRBJ2-7; 10 bases match TRBD1. With 1 base clipped from V and 2 bases from J, the junction kept 2 bases outside the gene matches. The CDR3 runs 15 residues. The germline V gene encodes CDR1 SEHNR and CDR2 FQNEAQ (reference sequence). CDR3 nucleotide sequence: TGTGCCAGCAGCTTAGGCGGGACAGGGGCCTACGAGCAGTACTTC. The encoded protein is CASSLGGTGAYEQYF.

The chain carries TRBV11-3 and TRBJ1-2; 9 bases fit TRBD1. The CDR3 is 13 amino acids. CDR1 and CDR2 from the germline V gene are SGHNT and YENEEA. The trim removed 5 bases at V and 8 bases at J, leaving 6 bases unmatched. CDR3 sequence reads: CASSRDRAGGYTF. The DNA for the CDR3 is TGTGCCAGCAGCCGGGACAGGGCTGGAGGCTACACCTTC.

The table lists this clonotype with a few counts. This chain links TRBV28 with TRBJ2-5; D gene uncertain. Germline V CDR1 and CDR2: MDHEN, SYDVKM. The V gene lost 5 bases and the J gene lost 9 bases, with 10 bases spanning the gap. The CDR3 covers 11 residues. The CDR3 DNA sequence: TGTGCCAGCAGTACTCGCCGGGCCCAGTACTTC. Its protein product is CASSTRRAQYF.

V is TRBV5-4 and J is TRBJ2-1; D is possibly TRBD2 (5 bases). V lost 0 bases to trimming and J lost 4 bases, with 11 bases between them. CDR1 and CDR2 from the germline V gene are SGHNT and YYREEE (reference sequence). The CDR3 loop spans 15 amino acids. The CDR3 sequence: CASSLGEAVYNEQFF. For the CDR3, the DNA is TGTGCCAGCAGCTTGGGGGAAGCGGTTTACAATGAGCAGTTCTTC.

This clonotype was seen a single time. V usage is TRBV27 and J usage is TRBJ2-1; no firm D call. CDR1 and CDR2 from the germline V gene are MNHEY and SMNVEV (reference sequence). Trimming took off 4 bases at V and 4 bases at J, with 17 bases between the two ends. CDR3 length: 16 amino acids. DNA of the CDR3: TGTGCCAGCAGTTCCCCCCAGCGAAGTCGATACAATGAGCAGTTCTTC. It is translated as CASSSPQRSRYNEQFF.

The rearrangement links TRBV12-3 or TRBV12-4 to TRBJ2-2, with D hard to call. Trimming removed 2 bases at V and 5 bases at J, with 6 bases between. The CDR3 has 13 residues. The CDR3 bases are TGTGCCAGCAGTTTATTGGGGACCGGGGAGCTGTTTTTT. Its translation: CASSLLGTGELFF.

This clonotype has just a few counts. The V and J genes are TRBV7-3 and TRBJ2-2; unclear D gene. V was trimmed by 2 bases and J by 8 bases, leaving 9 bases between them. The CDR3 covers 13 residues. The germline V gene encodes CDR1 SGHTA and CDR2 FQGTGA. The CDR3 region is CASSLSPLGELFF. The CDR3 DNA sequence: TGTGCCAGCAGCTTATCCCCACTTGGGGAGCTGTTTTTT.

The chain couples TRBV12-3 or TRBV12-4 to TRBJ2-1; D is ambiguous. Trimming stripped 5 bases from V and 0 bases from J, with 14 bases between. CDR3 length equals 16 residues. CDR3 sequence (DNA): TGTGCCAGCAGTCCCCTTGGCAGGAGCTCCTACAATGAGCAGTTCTTC. The encoded protein is CASSPLGRSSYNEQFF.

This clonotype was found a few times. The genes are TRBV4-2 and TRBJ2-1, with TRBD2 matching 10 bases. The V segment lost 3 bases and the J segment 7 bases; nucleotides outside the gene matches: 6. Germline V gene data show CDR1 as LGHNA and CDR2 as YNFKEQ. CDR3 size: 15 residues. The DNA for the CDR3 is TGTGCCAGCAGCCAGGGCATTAGCGGGGGGAATGAGCAGTTCTTC. It translates to CASSQGISGGNEQFF.

This clonotype was counted at least ten times. V usage is TRBV5-1 and J usage is TRBJ2-1; D may match TRBD1 or TRBD2 (5 bases each). Between the trimmed V and J ends, which lost 0 bases and 10 bases, there was a span of 11 bases. Germline assignment: CDR1 SGHRS and CDR2 YFSETQ. The CDR3 runs to 13 residues. CDR3 nucleotide sequence: TGCGCCAGCAGCTTGGGATCATGGGGGGAGCAGTTCTTC. This sequence encodes CASSLGSWGEQFF.

CDR3 protein: CASSSPGLAGGQFF. The CDR3 DNA is TGTGCCAGTAGTAGTCCGGGACTAGCGGGAGGCCAGTTCTTC. The chain couples TRBV19 to TRBJ2-1; 15 bases are a match to TRBD2. Per germline, CDR1 LNHDA and CDR2 SQIVND (reference sequence). The CDR3 has 14 amino acids. The V gene end was trimmed by 4 bases and the J gene end by 13 bases; junction bases not matched to a gene: 5.

There are a few counts of this clonotype. The V call is TRBV5-4, the J call TRBJ2-7; TRBD2 is a possible D gene (6 bases). This CDR3 comprises 14 residues. CDR1 is SGHNT, CDR2 YYREEE, per germline (reference sequence). V lost 4 bases and J lost 0, with 11 bases in between. CDR3 protein: CASSPEAGSYEQYF. In nucleotides, the CDR3 is TGTGCCAGCAGCCCCGAAGCGGGCTCCTACGAGCAGTACTTC.